This T cell receptor (beta chain) was sequenced for a study of T-cell memory formation after mild COVID-19 (dated by TCRdb to the early 2020s). For the wider study: TCR sequence clusters from the two donors were found to be largely donor specific. In a couple of donors, T-cell clones that expanded and contracted after mild COVID-19 were tracked by sequencing TCRalpha and TCRbeta repertoires over time. Two young, previously healthy adult volunteers made up the cohort, one male and one female. What the study reported, not specific to this receptor: Contracting CD4+ clones were found mainly in CM and EM memory subsets, while CD8+ clones were enriched in EMRA. The second-wave clones that peaked on day 37 were not confirmed to be SARS-CoV-2 specific. Clones that contracted from day 15 to 85 showed balanced CD4/CD8 phenotypes, whereas a second wave of clones that expanded from day 15 to 37 leaned towards CD4+. Some responding clones were found in pre-infection memory, which suggests that pre-existing cross-reactive memory T cells took part in the SARS-CoV-2 response. The study included only a couple of mild cases, and larger cohorts that include severe cases with pre-infection samples were judged to be necessary.

PBMCs were isolated by Ficoll-Paque density gradient centrifugation. The sample holds a few counts of this clonotype. No cognate antigen has been identified for it. Base qualities are missing; no much larger clone stands one base away. The germline V gene gives CDR1 as SGHRS and CDR2 as YFSETQ. Trimming at the junction amounts to 0 bases on V and 7 bases on J, and the germline ends lie 10 bases apart. The CDR3 runs 13 amino acids, cysteine and phenylalanine included. Solely the CDR3 DNA is kept, with 39 bases framed from the first base. These reads were obtained on an Illumina NovaSeq 6000. Using 5'RACE with constant-segment primers, TCRalpha and TCRbeta cDNA libraries were constructed, with sample barcodes and unique molecular identifiers added in the process. Trizol reagent was used to extract RNA from every sample. Amplification of the libraries took two PCR steps, and the second step added a second sample barcode plus Illumina TruSeq adapters. Sequencing of libraries was performed on an Illumina NovaSeq with 2 x 150 bp paired-end reads. The paper's processing steps were these. The reads were demultiplexed and collapsed into UMI-guided consensus sequences using migec v1.2.7. Using mixcr v2.1.11, UMI consensuses were aligned to TRA and TRB V and J templates and then assembled into clonotypes. A clonotype was counted as expanded or contracted only when both edgeR and NoisET called the clonotype significant, with the noise models trained on biological replicates. For edgeR calls, the cutoffs were a false discovery rate-adjusted p below 0.01 and a log2 fold-change threshold of 1. As an exploratory analysis of dynamics, max-normalized trajectories of the 1000 most abundant clonotypes were examined with PCA combined with hierarchical clustering. Separately sequenced CD4+ and CD8+ repertoires were used to assign a CD4 or CD8 phenotype to each responding clone. The raw public reads went through TCRdb reprocessing: fastp at Q25, MiXCR clone calling, in-frame beta chains kept. Under each unique CDR3 protein, matching rows form one entry showing the most common genes and DNA. V and J calls and clone size were set by TCRdb, not the authors. The sample table records about 310,000 distinct CDR3 sequences; approximately 15% of these occur just once. The top ten clonotypes cover roughly 23% of the sample.

The origin of this receptor is a man between 18 and 35 years old who had mild COVID-19 (a few samples of this study predate the infection). The sample titles of this study are shuffled in the database, so cell type and time point are left out; the donor was told from shared clones. The rearranged chain carries TRBV5-1 and TRBJ1-2; no confident D gene assignment can be made. Input material: PBMCs or a T cell subset sorted from them (not recorded which). The CDR3 reads as follows: CASSLGSGFGYTF. The DNA is as follows: TGCGCCAGCAGCTTGGGATCCGGGTTTGGCTACACCTTC.